This T cell receptor (beta chain) was sequenced in a study of identical twins. Notes on the study in general: The study based its conclusions on cross-sectional statistical analysis and did not follow the same donors.

This clonotype has more than one count but fewer than ten. Its specificity is not known. TCRdb processed the 5' RACE reads anew with MiXCR; each CDR3 protein has one entry. Of 420,000 or so distinct CDR3 sequences in the sample, less than 20% are singletons; the top ten hold about 12%. The CDR3 loop spans 15 amino acids. V gave up 2 bases and J gave up 1 base; unmatched junction bases: 1. Germline V CDR1 and CDR2: LNHNV, YYDKDF (reference sequence). The receptor was isolated from a man aged 50 or older in good health. The chain has TRBV15 and TRBJ2-3; 9 bases agree with TRBD1. Sequencing used naive T cells sorted from blood. The CDR3 nucleotides are TGTGCCACCAGCAGATGGACAGGGGGCACAGATACGCAGTATTTT. Protein: CATSRWTGGTDTQYF.